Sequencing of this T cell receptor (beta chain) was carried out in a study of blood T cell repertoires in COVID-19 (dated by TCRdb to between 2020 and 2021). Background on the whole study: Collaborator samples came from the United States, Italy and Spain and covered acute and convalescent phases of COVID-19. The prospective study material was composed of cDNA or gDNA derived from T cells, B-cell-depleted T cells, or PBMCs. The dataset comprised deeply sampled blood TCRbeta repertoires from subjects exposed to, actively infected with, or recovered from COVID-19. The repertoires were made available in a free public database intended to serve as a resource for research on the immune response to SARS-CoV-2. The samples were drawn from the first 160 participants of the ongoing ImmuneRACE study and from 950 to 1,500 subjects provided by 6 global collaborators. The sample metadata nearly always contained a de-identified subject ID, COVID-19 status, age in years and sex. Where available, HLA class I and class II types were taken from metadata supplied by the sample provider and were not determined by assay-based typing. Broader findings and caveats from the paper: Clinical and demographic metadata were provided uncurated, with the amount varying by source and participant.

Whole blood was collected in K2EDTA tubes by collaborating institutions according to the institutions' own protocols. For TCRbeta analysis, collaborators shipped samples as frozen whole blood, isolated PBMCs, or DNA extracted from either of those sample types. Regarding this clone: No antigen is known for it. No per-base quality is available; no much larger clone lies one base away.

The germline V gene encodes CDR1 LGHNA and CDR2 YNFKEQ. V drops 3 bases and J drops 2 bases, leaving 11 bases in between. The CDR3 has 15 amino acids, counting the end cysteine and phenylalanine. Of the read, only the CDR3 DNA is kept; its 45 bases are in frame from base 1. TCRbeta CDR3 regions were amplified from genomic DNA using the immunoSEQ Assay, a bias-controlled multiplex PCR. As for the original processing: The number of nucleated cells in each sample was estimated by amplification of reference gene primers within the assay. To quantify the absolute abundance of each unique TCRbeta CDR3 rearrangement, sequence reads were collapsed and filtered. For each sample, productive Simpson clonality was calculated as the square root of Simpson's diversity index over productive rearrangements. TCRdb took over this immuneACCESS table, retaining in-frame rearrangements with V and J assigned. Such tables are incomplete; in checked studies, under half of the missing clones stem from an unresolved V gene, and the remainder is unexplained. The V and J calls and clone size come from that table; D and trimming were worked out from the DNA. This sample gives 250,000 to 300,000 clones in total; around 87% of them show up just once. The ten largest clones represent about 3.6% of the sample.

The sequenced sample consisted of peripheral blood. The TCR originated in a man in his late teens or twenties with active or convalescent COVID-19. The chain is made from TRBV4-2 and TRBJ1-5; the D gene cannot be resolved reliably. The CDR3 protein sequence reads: CASSQFLSRNQPQHF. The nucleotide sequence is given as TGTGCCAGCAGCCAGTTCCTGAGTCGCAATCAGCCCCAGCATTTT.